Here is one TCR beta chain with its context. What it binds is not known. Trimming at V came to 5 bases and at J to 3 bases, leaving 9 bases not matched to a gene. Germline V gene sequence: CDR1 SGHNT, CDR2 YYREEE (reference sequence). CDR3 length equals 16 residues. The PCR contained 60 Vbeta and 13 Jbeta primers. Produced via immunoSEQ multiplex PCR; TCRdb's table is partial and in-frame only. The table lists approximately 210,000 clones, 70% to 80% of them singletons, with more than 1.5% in the top ten. The data were obtained in a study of cytomegalovirus exposure and HLA in healthy donors. Study-wide results and caveats: Reports described diagnosis of cytomegalovirus status by the classifier as highly specific and sensitive. Association of a missense DCLRE1C variant with TCR beta V- and J-gene trimming was reported in a later analysis.

The rearrangement joins TRBV5-4 to TRBJ2-2; 8 bases match TRBD2. Sequencing input: PBMCs. The TCR was taken from a girl between 10 and 17 years old in good health and CMV-seropositive. The CDR3 spells CASSPRGGQDTGELFF. In DNA form, the CDR3 reads TGTGCCAGCAGTCCCCGGGGGGGGCAGGACACCGGGGAGCTGTTTTTT.